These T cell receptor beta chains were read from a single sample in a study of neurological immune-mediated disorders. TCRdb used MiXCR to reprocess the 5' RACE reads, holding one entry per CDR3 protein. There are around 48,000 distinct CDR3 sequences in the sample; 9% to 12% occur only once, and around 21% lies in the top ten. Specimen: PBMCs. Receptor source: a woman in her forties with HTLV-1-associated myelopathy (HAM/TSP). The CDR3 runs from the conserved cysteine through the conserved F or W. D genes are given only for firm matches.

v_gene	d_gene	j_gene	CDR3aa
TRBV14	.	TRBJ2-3	CASSHSRHTDTQYF
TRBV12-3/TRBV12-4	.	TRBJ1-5	CASSGMGGQPQHF
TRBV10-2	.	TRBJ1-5	CASSGGYNQPQHF
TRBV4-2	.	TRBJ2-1	CASSQESVGNEQFF
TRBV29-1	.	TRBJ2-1	CSVNPRAGEQFF
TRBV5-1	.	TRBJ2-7	CASSFGLSSYEQYF
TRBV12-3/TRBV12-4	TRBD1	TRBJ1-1	CASSFKRGLSNTEAFF
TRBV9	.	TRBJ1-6	CASSEEISYNSPLHF
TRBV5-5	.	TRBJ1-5	CASSLDHNQPQHF
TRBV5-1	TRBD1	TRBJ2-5	CASSLRGRNYFRDSQETQYF
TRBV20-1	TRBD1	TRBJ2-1	CSARDGTGGTWYEQFF
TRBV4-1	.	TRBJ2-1	CASSQGLGILNEQFF
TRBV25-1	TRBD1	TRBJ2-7	CASSEFEQGAVEQYF
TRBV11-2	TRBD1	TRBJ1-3	CASSADRGSGNTIYF
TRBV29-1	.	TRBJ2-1	CSVDQWGPYNEQFF
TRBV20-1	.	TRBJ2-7	CSARMGGYEQYF
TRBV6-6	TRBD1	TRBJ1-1	CASSSGTGNTEAFF
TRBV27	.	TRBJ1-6	CASSLRRGSPLHF
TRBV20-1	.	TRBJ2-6	CSAEFRGALASGANVLTF
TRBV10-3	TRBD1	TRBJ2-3	CAISDHDREDTQYF
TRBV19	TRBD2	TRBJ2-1	CASSSGGAYNEQFF
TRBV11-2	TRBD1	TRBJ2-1	CASSRDRGRDEQFF
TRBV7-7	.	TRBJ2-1	CASSLLQDFNEQFF
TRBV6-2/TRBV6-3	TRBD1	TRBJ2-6	CASRETGGNGANVLTF
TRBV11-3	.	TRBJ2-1	CASSLSWGGDEQFF
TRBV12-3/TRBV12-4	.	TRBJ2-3	CASSFSTDTQYF